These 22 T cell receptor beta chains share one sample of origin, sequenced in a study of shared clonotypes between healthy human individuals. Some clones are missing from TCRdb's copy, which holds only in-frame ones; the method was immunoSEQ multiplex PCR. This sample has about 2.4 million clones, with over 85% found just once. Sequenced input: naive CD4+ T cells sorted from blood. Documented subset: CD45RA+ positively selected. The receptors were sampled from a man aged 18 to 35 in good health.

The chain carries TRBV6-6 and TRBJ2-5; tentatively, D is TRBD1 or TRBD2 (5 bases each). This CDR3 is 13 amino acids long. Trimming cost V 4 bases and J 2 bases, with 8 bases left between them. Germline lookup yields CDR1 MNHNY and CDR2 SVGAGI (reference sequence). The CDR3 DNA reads TGTGCCAGCAGTTTCGGGGCACAAGAGACCCAGTACTTC. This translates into CASSFGAQETQYF.

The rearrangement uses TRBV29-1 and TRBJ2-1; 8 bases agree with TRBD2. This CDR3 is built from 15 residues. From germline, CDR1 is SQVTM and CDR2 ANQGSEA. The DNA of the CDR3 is TGCAGTTCCAATACGGGAGGGGGCTCCTACAATGAGCAGTTCTTC. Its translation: CSSNTGGGSYNEQFF.

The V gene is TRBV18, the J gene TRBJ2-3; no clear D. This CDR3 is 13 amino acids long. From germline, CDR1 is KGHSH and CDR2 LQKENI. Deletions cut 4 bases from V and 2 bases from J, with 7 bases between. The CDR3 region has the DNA TGTGCCAGCTCACTGAGAGTCACAGATACGCAGTATTTT. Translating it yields CASSLRVTDTQYF.

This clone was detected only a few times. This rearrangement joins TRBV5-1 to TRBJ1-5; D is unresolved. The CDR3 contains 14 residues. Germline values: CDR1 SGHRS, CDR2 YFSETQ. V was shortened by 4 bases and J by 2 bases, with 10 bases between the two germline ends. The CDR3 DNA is TGCGCCAGCAGCCCTGGTCTGGGCAATCAGCCCCAGCATTTT. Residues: CASSPGLGNQPQHF.

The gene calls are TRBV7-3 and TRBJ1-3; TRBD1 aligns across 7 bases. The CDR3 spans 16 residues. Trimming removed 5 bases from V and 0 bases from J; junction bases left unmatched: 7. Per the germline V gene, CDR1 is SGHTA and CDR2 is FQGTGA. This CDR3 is CASSRGQPNSGNTIYF. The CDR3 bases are TGTGCCAGCAGCCGGGGACAGCCTAACTCTGGAAACACCATATATTTT.

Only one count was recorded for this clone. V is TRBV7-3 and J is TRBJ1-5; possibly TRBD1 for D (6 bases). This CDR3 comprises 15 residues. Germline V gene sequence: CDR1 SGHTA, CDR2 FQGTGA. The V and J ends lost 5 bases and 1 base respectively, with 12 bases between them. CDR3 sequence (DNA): TGTGCCAGCAGCATAGGGGGAAAGAGCAATCAGCCCCAGCATTTT. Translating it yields CASSIGGKSNQPQHF.

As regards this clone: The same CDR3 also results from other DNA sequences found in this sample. The chain's CDR3 is CASSLGQVYGYTF. The CDR3 DNA is TGCGCCAGCAGCTTGGGACAGGTCTATGGCTACACCTTC. The chain employs TRBV5-1 and TRBJ1-2; weak D call: TRBD1 (6 bases). There are 13 residues in the CDR3. V dropped 0 bases and J dropped 4 bases, with 7 bases sitting between them. The germline CDR1 and CDR2 sequences are SGHRS and YFSETQ.

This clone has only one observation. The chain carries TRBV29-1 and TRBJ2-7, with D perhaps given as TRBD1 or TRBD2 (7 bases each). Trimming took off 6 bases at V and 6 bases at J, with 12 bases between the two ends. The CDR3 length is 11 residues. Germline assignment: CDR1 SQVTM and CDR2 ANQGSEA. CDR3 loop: CSVSGGGEQYF. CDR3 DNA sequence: TGCAGCGTGTCAGGGGGGGGCGAGCAGTACTTC.

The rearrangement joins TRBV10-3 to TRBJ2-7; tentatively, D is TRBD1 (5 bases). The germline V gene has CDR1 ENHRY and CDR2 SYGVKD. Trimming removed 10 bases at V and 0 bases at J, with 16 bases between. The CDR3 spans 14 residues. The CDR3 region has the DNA TGTGCCACCCTAGACAGTGGTAACTCCTACGAGCAGTACTTC. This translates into CATLDSGNSYEQYF.

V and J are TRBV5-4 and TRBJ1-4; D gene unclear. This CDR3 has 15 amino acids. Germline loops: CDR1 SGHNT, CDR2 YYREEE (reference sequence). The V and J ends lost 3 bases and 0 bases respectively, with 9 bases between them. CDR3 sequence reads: CASSSVGATNEKLFF. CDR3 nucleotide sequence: TGTGCCAGCAGCTCTGTTGGGGCAACTAATGAAAAACTGTTTTTT.

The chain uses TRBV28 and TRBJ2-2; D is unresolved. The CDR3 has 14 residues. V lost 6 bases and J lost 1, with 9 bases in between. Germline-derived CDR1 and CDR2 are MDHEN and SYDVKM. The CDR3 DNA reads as TGTGCCAGCAGCGGACCGTTGAACACCGGGGAGCTGTTTTTT. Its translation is CASSGPLNTGELFF.

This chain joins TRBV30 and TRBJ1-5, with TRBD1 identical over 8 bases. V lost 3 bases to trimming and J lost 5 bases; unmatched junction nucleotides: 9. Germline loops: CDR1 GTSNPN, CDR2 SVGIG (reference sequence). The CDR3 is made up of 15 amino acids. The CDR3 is CAWRQGAGRDQPQHF. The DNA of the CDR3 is TGTGCCTGGAGGCAGGGGGCGGGCCGAGATCAGCCCCAGCATTTT.

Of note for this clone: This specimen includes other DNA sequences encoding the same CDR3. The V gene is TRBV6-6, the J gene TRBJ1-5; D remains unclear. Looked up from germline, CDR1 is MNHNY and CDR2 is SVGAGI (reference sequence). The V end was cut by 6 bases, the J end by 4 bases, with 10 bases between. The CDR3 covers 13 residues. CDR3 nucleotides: TGTGCCAGCAGCCAAGGAGGTAATCAGCCCCAGCATTTT. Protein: CASSQGGNQPQHF.

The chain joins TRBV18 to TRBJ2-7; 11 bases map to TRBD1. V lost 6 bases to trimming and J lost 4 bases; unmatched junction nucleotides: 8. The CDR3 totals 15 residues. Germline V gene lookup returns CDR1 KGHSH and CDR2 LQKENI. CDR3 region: CASSRPGTGGYEQYF. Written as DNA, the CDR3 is TGTGCCAGCTCGCGTCCCGGGACAGGGGGATACGAGCAGTACTTC.

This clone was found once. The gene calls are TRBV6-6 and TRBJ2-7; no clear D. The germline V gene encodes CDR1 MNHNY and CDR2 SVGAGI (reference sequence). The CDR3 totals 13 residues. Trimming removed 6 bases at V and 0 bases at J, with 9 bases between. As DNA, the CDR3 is TGTGCCAGCAGCCGCGGCATCTCCTACGAGCAGTACTTC. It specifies CASSRGISYEQYF.

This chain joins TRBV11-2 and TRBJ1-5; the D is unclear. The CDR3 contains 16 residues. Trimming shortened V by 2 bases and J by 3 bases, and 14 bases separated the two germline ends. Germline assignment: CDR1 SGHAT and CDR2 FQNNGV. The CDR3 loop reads CASSLHGRTPNQPQHF. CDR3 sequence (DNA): TGTGCCAGCAGCTTACATGGCAGGACCCCCAATCAGCCCCAGCATTTT.

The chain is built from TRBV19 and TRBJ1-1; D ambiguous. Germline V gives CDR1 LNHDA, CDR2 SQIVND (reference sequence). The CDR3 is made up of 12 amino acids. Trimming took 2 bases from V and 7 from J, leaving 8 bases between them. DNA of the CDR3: TGTGCCAGTAGTATATCGGAGGTTGAAGCTTTCTTT. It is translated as CASSISEVEAFF. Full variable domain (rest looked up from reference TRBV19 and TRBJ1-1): DGGITQSPKYLFRKEGQNVTLSCEQNLNHDAMYWYRQDPGQGLRLIYYSQIVNDFQKGDIAEGYSVSREKKESFPLTVTSAQKNPTAFYLCASSISEVEAFFGQGTRLTVV.

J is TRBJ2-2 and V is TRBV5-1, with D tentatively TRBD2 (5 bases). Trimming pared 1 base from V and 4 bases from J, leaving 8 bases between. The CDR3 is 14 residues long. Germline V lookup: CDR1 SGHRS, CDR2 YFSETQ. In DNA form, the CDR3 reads TGCGCCAGCAGCTTGCCTAGCCCCACCGGGGAGCTGTTTTTT. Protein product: CASSLPSPTGELFF.

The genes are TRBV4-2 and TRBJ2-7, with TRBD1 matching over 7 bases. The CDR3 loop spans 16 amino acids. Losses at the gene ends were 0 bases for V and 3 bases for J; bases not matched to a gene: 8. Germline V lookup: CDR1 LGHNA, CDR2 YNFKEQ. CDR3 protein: CASSQDRGQPYYEQYF. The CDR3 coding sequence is TGTGCCAGCAGCCAAGATAGGGGGCAACCCTACTACGAGCAGTACTTC.

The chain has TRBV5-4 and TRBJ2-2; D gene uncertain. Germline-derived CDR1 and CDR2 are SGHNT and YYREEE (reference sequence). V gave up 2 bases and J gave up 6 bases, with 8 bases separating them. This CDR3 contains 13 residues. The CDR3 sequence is CASSLSSAGELFF. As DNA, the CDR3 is TGTGCCAGCAGCTTAAGTTCTGCCGGGGAGCTGTTTTTT. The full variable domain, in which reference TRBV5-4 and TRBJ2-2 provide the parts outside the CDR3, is ETGVTQSPTHLIKTRGQQVTLRCSSQSGHNTVSWYQQALGQGPQFIFQYYREEENGRGNFPPRFSGLQFPNYSSELNVNALELDDSALYLCASSLSSAGELFFGEGSRLTVL.

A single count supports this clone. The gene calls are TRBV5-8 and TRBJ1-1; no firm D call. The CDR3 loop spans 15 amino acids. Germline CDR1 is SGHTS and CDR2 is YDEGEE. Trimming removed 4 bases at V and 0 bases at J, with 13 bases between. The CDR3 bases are TGTGCCAGCAGCCCCAACGACCGGCTGAACACTGAAGCTTTCTTT. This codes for CASSPNDRLNTEAFF.

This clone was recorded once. CDR3 protein: CASLRASGQETQYF. CDR3 DNA: TGTGCCAGCCTTAGGGCGAGCGGACAAGAGACCCAGTACTTC. The J gene is TRBJ2-5, the V gene TRBV6-6; TRBD2 might be the D (5 bases). Between the trimmed V and J ends, which lost 8 bases and 2 bases, there was a span of 15 bases. The CDR3 has 14 residues. Germline V gene lookup returns CDR1 MNHNY and CDR2 SVGAGI (reference sequence).